These 15 T cell receptor beta chains came from one sample sequenced in a study of blood T cell repertoires in COVID-19. The assay was immunoSEQ multiplex PCR, and TCRdb's table has in-frame clones only and misses some. This table holds roughly 80,000 clones, over 70% found once. What was sequenced was peripheral blood. All receptors come from a man in his fifties with active COVID-19.

The genes are TRBV28 and TRBJ1-5; TRBD1 is a possible D gene (5 bases). The CDR3 spans 14 residues. V was cut by 4 bases and J by 0 bases, with 7 bases left in between. Germline CDR1 and CDR2: MDHEN and SYDVKM. The CDR3 protein is CASSWDSSNQPQHF. In nucleotides, the CDR3 is TGTGCCAGCAGTTGGGACTCTAGCAATCAGCCCCAGCATTTT.

The gene calls are TRBV4-2 and TRBJ2-1, with D unresolved. The germline V gene encodes CDR1 LGHNA and CDR2 YNFKEQ. V dropped 8 bases and J dropped 2 bases, with 13 bases sitting between them. This CDR3 is built from 14 residues. CDR3 region: CASRPTGTYNEQFF. The CDR3 DNA follows: TGTGCCAGCCGTCCGACTGGAACCTACAATGAGCAGTTCTTC.

V and J are TRBV5-6 and TRBJ1-5; D unclear. V was trimmed by 4 bases and J by 1 base, leaving 12 bases between them. Germline V gene sequence: CDR1 SGHDT, CDR2 YYEEEE. The CDR3 consists of 15 residues. The chain's CDR3 is CASSIKSGSNQPQHF. The CDR3 nucleotides are TGTGCCAGCAGCATAAAATCAGGAAGCAATCAGCCCCAGCATTTT. Filled out from reference TRBV5-6 and TRBJ1-5, the complete variable domain reads DAGVTQSPTHLIKTRGQQVTLRCSPKSGHDTVSWYQQALGQGPQFIFQYYEEEERQRGNFPDRFSGHQFPNYSSELNVNALLLGDSALYLCASSIKSGSNQPQHFGDGTRLSIL.

The genes are TRBV9 and TRBJ1-2, with D maybe TRBD1 (6 bases). V lost 4 bases, J lost 4 bases, and 17 bases lay in between. The CDR3 length is 15 residues. Germline V gene data show CDR1 as SGDLS and CDR2 as YYNGEE. This chain's CDR3 is CASSPNLDRLYGYTF. The CDR3 DNA sequence: TGTGCCAGCAGCCCGAACTTAGACAGGCTCTATGGCTACACCTTC.

J is TRBJ1-2 and V is TRBV10-3, with 9 bases aligning to TRBD1. CDR1 and CDR2 (germline): ENHRY, SYGVKD. J gave up 2 bases and V 5 bases, and 6 bases lay outside the gene matches. The CDR3 sequence is 15 residues long. CDR3 sequence: CAISSSTGGNYGYTF. CDR3 nucleotide sequence: TGTGCCATCAGTTCCTCCACAGGGGGCAACTATGGCTACACCTTC.

The V and J genes are TRBV12-3 or TRBV12-4 and TRBJ2-7, with D unresolved. V was shortened by 6 bases and J by 5 bases, with 8 bases between the two germline ends. The CDR3 has 11 amino acids. This chain's CDR3 is CASSRTHEQYF. The CDR3 nucleotides are TGTGCCAGCAGCCGAACACACGAGCAGTACTTC.

The rearrangement uses TRBV5-4 and TRBJ2-7, with TRBD2 identical over 8 bases. With 4 bases clipped from V and 0 bases from J, the junction kept 9 bases outside the gene matches. CDR3 length: 16 amino acids. CDR1 and CDR2 (germline): SGHNT, YYREEE (reference sequence). CDR3 in amino acids: CASSPRGGLSSYEQYF. In DNA form, the CDR3 reads TGTGCCAGCAGCCCCCGCGGGGGGTTGAGCTCCTACGAGCAGTACTTC.

The chain couples TRBV5-4 to TRBJ1-4, with a weak D call TRBD1 (6 bases). V was clipped by 4 bases and J by 8 bases, with 21 bases between them. This CDR3 has 16 amino acids. Germline V CDR1 and CDR2: SGHNT, YYREEE (reference sequence). In nucleotides, the CDR3 is TGTGCCAGCAGCGCGGGAGGGGGTGGCCGGGAGGAAAAACTGTTTTTT. Protein: CASSAGGGGREEKLFF.

This sequence joins TRBV4-2 and TRBJ2-1; D possibly corresponds to TRBD1 (6 bases). Germline V gene sequence: CDR1 LGHNA, CDR2 YNFKEQ. CDR3 size: 12 residues. The germline V and J ends were trimmed by 8 bases and 3 bases, with 8 bases remaining between them. The CDR3 region is CASGGHYNEQFF. In DNA, the CDR3 is TGTGCCAGCGGGGGACACTACAATGAGCAGTTCTTC.

V gene TRBV4-1 combines with J gene TRBJ1-4, with a possible D match to TRBD1 (5 bases). The CDR3 is made up of 18 amino acids. Trimming removed 4 bases from V and 0 bases from J, with 18 bases in between. CDR1 is MGHRA, CDR2 YSYEKL, per germline. In DNA form, the CDR3 reads TGCGCCAGCAGCCTAGGGGCCATGGGGCATACAACTAATGAAAAACTGTTTTTT. Residues: CASSLGAMGHTTNEKLFF.

The J gene is TRBJ1-6, the V gene TRBV5-4; a weak D match, TRBD1 (6 bases). The length of the CDR3 is 15 residues. Germline CDR1 SGHNT, CDR2 YYREEE (reference sequence). V lost 5 bases, J lost 7 bases, and 16 bases lay in between. This CDR3 is CASSPGQIANSPLHF. The CDR3 region has the DNA TGTGCCAGCAGTCCCGGACAGATCGCAAATTCACCCCTCCACTTT. The entire variable domain, with the rest obtained from reference TRBV5-4 and TRBJ1-6, is as follows: ETGVTQSPTHLIKTRGQQVTLRCSSQSGHNTVSWYQQALGQGPQFIFQYYREEENGRGNFPPRFSGLQFPNYSSELNVNALELDDSALYLCASSPGQIANSPLHFGNGTRLTVT.

J is TRBJ1-4 and V is TRBV5-1; D is undetermined. Per the germline V gene, CDR1 is SGHRS and CDR2 is YFSETQ. This CDR3 has 12 residues. The V end lost 0 bases, the J end lost 14 bases, and 11 bases lay between the germline ends. The CDR3 is CASSLDGGWLFF. The DNA for the CDR3 is TGCGCCAGCAGCTTGGATGGAGGGTGGCTGTTTTTT.

The chain combines TRBV4-1 with TRBJ2-3; 9 bases line up with TRBD1. The J segment lost 5 bases and the V segment lost 0 bases, leaving 6 bases of the junction unmatched. CDR3 size: 16 residues. Per the germline V gene, CDR1 is MGHRA and CDR2 is YSYEKL. This CDR3 reads CASSQDSGQGIDTQYF. In DNA form, the CDR3 reads TGCGCCAGCAGCCAAGATTCCGGACAGGGGATAGATACGCAGTATTTT.

The V and J genes are TRBV28 and TRBJ2-1; 12 bases line up with TRBD1. The germline gives CDR1 MDHEN, CDR2 SYDVKM. This CDR3 comprises 14 residues. V gave up 2 bases and J gave up 10 bases; unmatched junction bases: 3. In DNA form, the CDR3 reads TGTGCCAGCAGTTTAGGGGACAGGGGGCACGAGCAGTTCTTC. Translated: CASSLGDRGHEQFF. Supplemented by reference TRBV28 and TRBJ2-1, the full variable domain reads DVKVTQSSRYLVKRTGEKVFLECVQDMDHENMFWYRQDPGLGLRLIYFSYDVKMKEKGDIPEGYSVSREKKERFSLILESASTNQTSMYLCASSLGDRGHEQFFGPGTRLTVL.

This clone appeared once. The gene calls are TRBV24-1 and TRBJ2-7, with 11 bases matching TRBD2. CDR3 length: 15 residues. V shed 2 bases and J 4 bases; nucleotides not matched to a gene: 3. Germline V CDR1 and CDR2: KGHDR, SFDVKD. The CDR3 spells CATSDSTSGKYEQYF. The CDR3 region has the DNA TGTGCCACCAGTGATTCGACTAGCGGGAAGTACGAGCAGTACTTC.